This TCR beta chain was recorded in a study of metastatic and nonmetastatic thyroid tumors. The overall study: Repertoires from malignant and benign thyroid patients were compared across blood and tumor or nodule tissue.

Original processing methods: What underpinned the distant-metastasis classifier for papillary thyroid cancer was the set of CDR3 differences across clinicopathological groups. TCRdb recomputed clones from the PCR reads via MiXCR. These V and J calls are TCRdb output, not the study's own analysis. The table includes 15,000 to 19,000 clones, approximately 23% detected once. The ends were cut back, 3 bases at V and 0 bases at J, with 5 bases in the middle. Germline V CDR1 and CDR2: SGHTA, FQGTGA. This CDR3 region has 13 residues. Thyroid surgery took place with no prior treatment in any patient. By share of the sample, this clone is medium-sized.

Material for sequencing was tumor tissue. The chain joins TRBV7-3 to TRBJ1-2; D uncertain. The sequence came from a female donor with papillary thyroid cancer or a benign thyroid nodule (not recorded which). Some clones in this sample may be carry-over from other donors' samples. The chain's CDR3 is CASSLNSNYGYTF. In DNA form, the CDR3 reads TGTGCCAGCAGCTTGAACTCTAACTATGGCTACACCTTC.